This record looks at one TCR beta chain sequence and its context. Across about two dozen US areas, participants ranged in age from about 18 to 100 years. The CDR3 totals 15 residues. Trimming took off 1 base at V and 3 bases at J, with 9 bases between the two ends. Germline values: CDR1 SGHAT, CDR2 FQNNGV. Produced via immunoSEQ multiplex PCR; TCRdb's table is partial and in-frame only. The repertoire has 280,000 or so clones, 80% to 90% of them found once; the top ten carry over 2%. This sample is drawn from a study of blood T cell repertoires in COVID-19. Across the whole study: The cDNA or gDNA used as material had been derived from T cells, B-cell-depleted T cells, or PBMCs.

The sequence derives from a man between 25 and 39 years old who had recovered from COVID-19. This sequence joins TRBV11-2 and TRBJ1-4; D may be TRBD1 (6 bases). The sequencing sample was made of PBMCs or T cells enriched from blood (not recorded which). The CDR3 here is CASSLATGSNEKLFF. The CDR3 DNA reads TGTGCCAGCAGCTTAGCCACAGGGTCTAATGAAAAACTGTTTTTT.